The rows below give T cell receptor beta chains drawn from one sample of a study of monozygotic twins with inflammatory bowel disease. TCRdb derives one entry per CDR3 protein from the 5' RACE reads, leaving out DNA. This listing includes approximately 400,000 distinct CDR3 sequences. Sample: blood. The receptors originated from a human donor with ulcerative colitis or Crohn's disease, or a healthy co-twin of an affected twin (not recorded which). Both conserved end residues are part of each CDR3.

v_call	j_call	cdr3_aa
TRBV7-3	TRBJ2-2	CASSPPDRGELFF
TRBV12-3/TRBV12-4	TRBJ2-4	CASSLGSTPGLAKNIQYF
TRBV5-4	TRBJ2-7	CASSFTGAGQYF
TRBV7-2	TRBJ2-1	CASSYPFRGRDEQFF
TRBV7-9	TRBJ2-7	CASSLAGGATTYEQYF
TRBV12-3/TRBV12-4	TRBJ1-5	CASSQQGPSKSGPQHF
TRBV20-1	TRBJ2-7	CSAMTRGPYEQYF
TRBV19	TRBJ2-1	CASSNLRSGWVRLASDEQFF
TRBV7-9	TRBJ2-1	CASSIHRDRVRDEQFF
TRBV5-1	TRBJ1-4	CASSKVSPQPTTNEKLFF
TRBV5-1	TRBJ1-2	CASRGSGGAGYTF
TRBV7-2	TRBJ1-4	CASSPGALNNEKLFF
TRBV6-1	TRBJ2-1	CASKETSGRSSHEQFF
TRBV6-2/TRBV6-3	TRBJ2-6	CASIGANSGANVLTF
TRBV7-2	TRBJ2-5	CASSLAAGIKETQYF
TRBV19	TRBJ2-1	CASSIGGGPYNEQFF
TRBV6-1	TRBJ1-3	CASSEYPLSGNTIYF
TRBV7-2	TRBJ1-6	CASRPRTGDNSPLHF
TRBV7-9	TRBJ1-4	CASRSGTSDEKLFF
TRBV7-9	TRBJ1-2	CASSTGTATYGYTF
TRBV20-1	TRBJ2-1	CSARDPTSGGRVDEQFF
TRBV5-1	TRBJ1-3	CASSLDGDPGNTIYF
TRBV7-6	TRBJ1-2	CASSSLTVGQYGYTF
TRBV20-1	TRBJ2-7	CSARDLTGTYEQYF
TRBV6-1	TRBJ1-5	CASSPAWGQPQHF
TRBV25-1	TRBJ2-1	CASRAGTGLYNEQFF
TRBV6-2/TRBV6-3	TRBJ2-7	CASSLAGGPLNEQYF
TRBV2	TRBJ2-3	CASSVSGGADTQYF
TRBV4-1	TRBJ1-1	CASSQKPGDTEAFF
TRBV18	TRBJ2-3	CASSPLTQGSTDTQYF
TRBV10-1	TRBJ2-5	CASSGGGVGQETQYF
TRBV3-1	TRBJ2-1	CASSHGRVNEQFF
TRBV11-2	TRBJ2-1	CASSLGQYAYNEQFF
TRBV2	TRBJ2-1	CASPQSGRPSGEQFF
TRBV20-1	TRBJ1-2	CSGEWELGYTF